This T cell receptor (beta chain) was recovered during a study of identical twins. In this sample, this clonotype turned up a few times. A universal primer site arose from template switching, and cDNA bore unique molecular identifiers. One entry per CDR3 protein results from TCRdb running MiXCR on the 5' RACE reads. Of more than 400,000 distinct CDR3 sequences listed, 13% to 15% are singletons. The sample also formed part of further work on yellow fever vaccine responses in identical twins.

Sequences were obtained from CD4+ T cells sorted from blood. This clonotype originated in a woman between 18 and 30 years old in good health.

CDR3 residues: CASSLTSGRGGGELFF. CDR3 DNA sequence: TGCGCCAGCAGCTTGACTAGCGGGAGAGGTGGCGGGGAGCTGTTTTTT. This chain links TRBV5-1 with TRBJ2-2; 11 positions agree with TRBD2. Germline trimming cut 1 base from V and 7 bases from J; bases unmatched to any gene: 6. Germline CDR1 and CDR2: SGHRS and YFSETQ. The CDR3 sequence is 16 residues long. The full variable domain, in which reference TRBV5-1 and TRBJ2-2 provide the parts outside the CDR3, is KAGVTQTPRYLIKTRGQQVTLSCSPISGHRSVSWYQQTPGQGLQFLFEYFSETQRNKGNFPGRFSGRQFSNSRSEMNVSTLELGDSALYLCASSLTSGRGGGELFFGEGSRLTVL.